These 23 T cell receptor beta chains share one sample of origin, sequenced in a study of shared clonotypes between healthy human individuals. Produced via immunoSEQ multiplex PCR; TCRdb's table is partial and in-frame only. The sample comprises some 2.3 million clones, more than 85% of which are singletons, and under 0.45% rests with the top ten. The sequencing sample was made of naive CD4+ T cells from PBMCs. The sample's subset: CD45RA+ positively selected. The receptors originated from a man between 18 and 35 years old in good health. Some clones in this sample may be carry-over from other donors' samples.

This chain joins TRBV9 and TRBJ2-2, with D possibly being TRBD2 (5 bases). CDR3 size: 15 residues. Germline lookup yields CDR1 SGDLS and CDR2 YYNGEE. V lost 0 bases and J 5 bases, leaving 11 bases between the germline ends. This CDR3 reads CASSVGWGETGELFF. The CDR3 DNA is TGTGCCAGCAGCGTAGGGTGGGGAGAAACCGGGGAGCTGTTTTTT.

V usage is TRBV5-4 and J usage is TRBJ2-3, with 7 bases fitting TRBD2. Trimming at V came to 7 bases and at J to 4 bases, leaving 12 bases not matched to a gene. Germline V gene lookup returns CDR1 SGHNT and CDR2 YYREEE (reference sequence). There are 15 residues in the CDR3. The CDR3 protein is CASSAMAGDADTQYF. The CDR3 region has the DNA TGTGCCAGCTCGGCAATGGCGGGAGATGCAGATACGCAGTATTTT.

The chain's CDR3 is CASRARTGGVLQPQHF. The CDR3, as DNA: TGTGCCAGTAGGGCAAGGACAGGGGGCGTTCTGCAGCCCCAGCATTTT. The chain couples TRBV19 to TRBJ1-5, with 11 bases identical to TRBD1. After removal of 6 bases from V and 7 bases from J, the junction contained 11 bases not matched to a gene. The CDR3 contains 16 residues. Germline V gene lookup returns CDR1 LNHDA and CDR2 SQIVND (reference sequence).

This chain links TRBV5-6 with TRBJ1-1; 7 bases are a match to TRBD1. The CDR3 is made up of 15 amino acids. J gave up 0 bases and V 4 bases, and 6 bases lay outside the gene matches. Looked up from germline, CDR1 is SGHDT and CDR2 is YYEEEE. DNA for the CDR3: TGTGCCAGCAGCAGGGGGGACAGAATGAACACTGAAGCTTTCTTT. Translating gives CASSRGDRMNTEAFF.

As to this clone: This sample also contains other DNA sequences that code for the same CDR3. The V call is TRBV5-1, the J call TRBJ2-3; D perhaps matches TRBD2 (6 bases). Germline CDR1 is SGHRS and CDR2 is YFSETQ. This CDR3 has 14 amino acids. The ends were cut back, 0 bases at V and 4 bases at J, with 9 bases in the middle. CDR3 sequence: CASSLVPGADTQYF. The CDR3 DNA follows: TGCGCCAGCAGCTTGGTCCCGGGAGCAGATACGCAGTATTTT.

The chain recombines TRBV5-6 with TRBJ2-2; 8 bases match TRBD2. The germline V gene encodes CDR1 SGHDT and CDR2 YYEEEE. There are 15 residues in the CDR3. V gave up 0 bases and J gave up 4 bases; unmatched junction bases: 2. DNA of the CDR3: TGTGCCAGCAGCTTGGAAAGCGGGAGCACCGGGGAGCTGTTTTTT. As protein: CASSLESGSTGELFF.

The chain couples TRBV2 to TRBJ2-5; D is ambiguous. The CDR3 contains 12 residues. The V end was cut by 7 bases, the J end by 5 bases, with 11 bases between. The V gene's germline CDR1 is SNHLY and CDR2 FYNNEI. CDR3: CASNPIPETQYF. The CDR3 DNA is TGTGCCAGCAATCCTATTCCGGAGACCCAGTACTTC.

The chain uses TRBV5-1 and TRBJ1-1; 11 bases fit TRBD1. The CDR3 totals 16 residues. V shed 0 bases and J 1 base; nucleotides not matched to a gene: 2. Per the germline V gene, CDR1 is SGHRS and CDR2 is YFSETQ. CDR3: CASSLEDRGRNTEAFF. The CDR3 DNA follows: TGCGCCAGCAGCTTGGAGGACAGGGGGCGGAACACTGAAGCTTTCTTT.

This clone was seen just once. The V call is TRBV5-1, the J call TRBJ1-2, with a possible D match to TRBD1 (5 bases). CDR3 size: 14 residues. Germline CDR1 reads SGHRS; CDR2 reads YFSETQ. The V end was cut by 4 bases, the J end by 8 bases, with 18 bases between. CDR3 DNA sequence: TGCGCCAGCAGCACGATACAGGCCTCCCGGGGCTACACCTTC. It codes for CASSTIQASRGYTF.

As regards this clone: The same CDR3 also results from other DNA sequences found in this sample. The chain joins TRBV9 to TRBJ1-2; 8 bases map to TRBD1. Germline-derived CDR1 and CDR2 are SGDLS and YYNGEE. The CDR3 sequence is 14 residues long. Trimming at V came to 2 bases and at J to 4 bases, leaving 4 bases not matched to a gene. The DNA of the CDR3 is TGTGCCAGCAGCGTCGGACAGGGAACCTATGGCTACACCTTC. This codes for CASSVGQGTYGYTF.

V and J are TRBV2 and TRBJ1-3; TRBD1 agrees at 7 bases. Germline loops: CDR1 SNHLY, CDR2 FYNNEI. The CDR3 is 15 amino acids. J lost 2 bases, V lost 6 bases, and 7 bases had no gene match. CDR3 coding DNA: TGTGCCAGCAGCGAGGACAGGTACGCTGGAAACACCATATATTTT. This translates into CASSEDRYAGNTIYF.

V usage is TRBV10-3 and J usage is TRBJ1-1; TRBD1 matches 10 bases. Per the germline V gene, CDR1 is ENHRY and CDR2 is SYGVKD. Trimming removed 2 bases from V and 10 bases from J; junction bases left unmatched: 7. This CDR3 has 14 residues. This chain's CDR3 is CAISETTGGGRAFF. The CDR3 DNA reads TGTGCCATCAGTGAGACGACAGGGGGCGGTAGAGCTTTCTTT.

The J gene is TRBJ2-1, the V gene TRBV6-1; no reliable D call. The CDR3 sequence is 11 residues long. Germline CDR1 reads MNHNS; CDR2 reads SASEGT. Trimming removed 2 bases at V and 9 bases at J, with 5 bases between. CDR3 bases: TGTGCCAGCAGTGAACGTGGTGAGCAGTTCTTC. Protein sequence: CASSERGEQFF.

The chain couples TRBV6-5 to TRBJ2-1; 7 bases fit TRBD2. The CDR3 totals 14 residues. J lost 5 bases, V lost 2 bases, and 3 bases had no gene match. CDR1 is MNHEY, CDR2 SVGAGI, per germline. The DNA of the CDR3 is TGTGCCAGCAGTTACCGCGGGACTAACAATGAGCAGTTCTTC. Translated, it gives CASSYRGTNNEQFF.

V and J are TRBV28 and TRBJ1-1; weak D call: TRBD1 (6 bases). The CDR3 spans 15 residues. The V end lost 7 bases, the J end lost 2 bases, and 17 bases lay between the germline ends. Germline values: CDR1 MDHEN, CDR2 SYDVKM. The DNA for the CDR3 is TGTGCCAGCACCCCTTGGTGGGGGGCCAACACTGAAGCTTTCTTT. It specifies CASTPWWGANTEAFF.

A remark on this clone: Other DNA sequences in this sample translate to the same CDR3. The chain links TRBV5-1 to TRBJ2-1; 10 bases match TRBD2. The CDR3 has 15 amino acids. Per germline, CDR1 SGHRS and CDR2 YFSETQ. V shed 0 bases, J shed 7 bases, and the junction held 4 bases outside the gene matches. CDR3 DNA: TGCGCCAGCAGCTTGGTTCTAGCGGGAGAAAATGAGCAGTTCTTC. Translation: CASSLVLAGENEQFF.

The V call is TRBV5-8, the J call TRBJ2-3; no definite D call. This CDR3 contains 17 residues. Germline V gives CDR1 SGHTS, CDR2 YDEGEE. V was pared by 3 bases and J by 0 bases, with 17 bases between. CDR3 residues: CASSSPTRLISTDTQYF. CDR3 bases: TGTGCCAGCAGCTCACCCACGCGGCTAATCAGCACAGATACGCAGTATTTT.

This chain joins TRBV5-1 and TRBJ2-2, with TRBD2 matching over 12 bases. Germline CDR1 reads SGHRS; CDR2 reads YFSETQ. CDR3 size: 16 residues. V trimming: 6 bases; J trimming: 5 bases; junction bases outside the gene matches: 8. The CDR3 bases are TGCGCCAGCAAGACTAGCGGGAGCTCAGGGACCGGGGAGCTGTTTTTT. It is translated as CASKTSGSSGTGELFF. Filled out from reference TRBV5-1 and TRBJ2-2, the complete variable domain reads KAGVTQTPRYLIKTRGQQVTLSCSPISGHRSVSWYQQTPGQGLQFLFEYFSETQRNKGNFPGRFSGRQFSNSRSEMNVSTLELGDSALYLCASKTSGSSGTGELFFGEGSRLTVL.

V gene TRBV19 combines with J gene TRBJ2-1, with D perhaps matching TRBD1 (6 bases). Germline CDR1 LNHDA, CDR2 SQIVND (reference sequence). With 6 bases removed from V and 6 bases from J, the gap between germline ends came to 9 bases. This CDR3 comprises 12 residues. The CDR3 loop is CASSDRFNEQFF. CDR3 sequence (DNA): TGTGCCAGTAGCGACAGGTTCAATGAGCAGTTCTTC.

The V call is TRBV5-1, the J call TRBJ1-1; tentative D call: TRBD1 (5 bases). The CDR3 has 15 residues. Trimming cost V 0 bases and J 5 bases, with 14 bases left between them. Germline CDR1 SGHRS, CDR2 YFSETQ. CDR3 amino acids: CASSLVGEVATEAFF. The CDR3 DNA reads as TGCGCCAGCAGCTTGGTGGGGGAAGTGGCGACTGAAGCTTTCTTT.

The gene calls are TRBV2 and TRBJ2-3; D call uncertain. V was cut by 6 bases and J by 2 bases, with 12 bases left in between. Germline CDR1 SNHLY, CDR2 FYNNEI. This CDR3 spans 14 amino acids. The CDR3 region has the DNA TGTGCCAGCAGGACGGGTCCCAACACAGATACGCAGTATTTT. Translated, it gives CASRTGPNTDTQYF.

This rearrangement joins TRBV2 to TRBJ1-4, with 7 bases identical to TRBD1. The CDR3 covers 14 residues. V lost 6 bases, J lost 5 bases, and 6 bases stayed unmatched. Germline assignment: CDR1 SNHLY and CDR2 FYNNEI. For the CDR3, the DNA is TGTGCCAGCAGATCCGGACAGGAGAATGAAAAACTGTTTTTT. Protein sequence: CASRSGQENEKLFF.

The chain employs TRBV6-1 and TRBJ2-7, with 7 nucleotides matching TRBD1. CDR1 and CDR2 (germline): MNHNS, SASEGT. There are 15 residues in the CDR3. J gave up 2 bases and V 0 bases, and 4 bases lay outside the gene matches. The CDR3 sequence: CASSEAGTETYEQYF. CDR3 coding DNA: TGTGCCAGCAGTGAAGCTGGGACAGAGACCTACGAGCAGTACTTC.